The source of this TCR beta chain is a study of T cell responses to AZD1222 COVID-19 vaccine. TCRdb's table, derived via immunoSEQ multiplex PCR, lists solely in-frame clones and lacks some. The sample lists about 120,000 clones; around 90% were seen once. CDR3 length equals 17 residues. Germline V gene lookup returns CDR1 KGHSH and CDR2 LQKENI. V lost 0 bases and J lost 3, with 14 bases in between. This sequence originates from an adult in good health. Sequencing was performed on peripheral blood, taken on day 0 of AZD1222 vaccination. The chain is built from TRBV18 and TRBJ1-4, with D unresolved. CDR3 sequence (DNA): TGTGCCAGCTCACCACCCACCGGCGGGGAGTCTAATGAAAAACTGTTTTTT. It codes for CASSPPTGGESNEKLFF.